These T cell receptor beta chains were read from a single sample in a study of post-analysis software for immune sequencing data. MiXCR, run by TCRdb on the PCR reads, gives a single entry per CDR3 protein. The sample yields about 680,000 distinct CDR3 sequences, around 60% seen once. The sequenced sample was blood. The receptor set was obtained from a girl between 2 and 10 years old with multiple sclerosis. Each CDR3 is given with its conserved first and last residue. Each record gives: J gene, D gene, V gene, clone size, CDR3 protein, CDR3 DNA. A D gene is named only where the DNA matches it firmly. The listing skips clone size in some rows; elsewhere it reads once, few, many or a size class.

>TRBJ1-4|-|TRBV19|-
CASTDGATNEKLFF
TGTGCCAGTACGGACGGGGCTACTAATGAAAAACTGTTTTTT
>TRBJ2-7|TRBD1|TRBV7-9|once
CASSYPTGGLNEQYF
TGTGCCAGCAGCTACCCGACAGGGGGGTTGAACGAGCAGTACTTC
>TRBJ2-3|TRBD2|TRBV25-1|-
CASSPKTSGRFRDTQYF
TGTGCCAGCAGTCCCAAGACTAGCGGGAGATTCAGGGATACGCAGTATTTT
>TRBJ2-5|TRBD1|TRBV10-3|few
CAISESGQGGRGTQYF
TGTGCCATCAGTGAGTCGGGACAGGGGGGCCGCGGGACCCAGTACTTC
>TRBJ1-2|TRBD1|TRBV5-1|-
CASSRGQNYGYTF
TGCGCCAGCAGCAGGGGACAGAACTATGGCTACACCTTC
>TRBJ2-7|-|TRBV7-8|-
CASSLESSSYEQYF
TGTGCCAGCAGCTTAGAGTCAAGCTCCTACGAGCAGTACTTC
>TRBJ1-1|TRBD1|TRBV29-1|once
CSTDRDAEAFF
TGCAGCACGGACAGGGACGCTGAAGCTTTCTTT
>TRBJ2-1|TRBD2|TRBV5-1|-
CASRPPPSGRAHEQFF
TGCGCCAGCAGGCCACCCCCAAGCGGGAGGGCACATGAGCAGTTCTTC
>TRBJ2-3|-|TRBV20-1|-
CSAIASSTDTQYF
TGCAGTGCTATTGCTAGCAGCACAGATACGCAGTATTTT
>TRBJ2-3|TRBD2|TRBV29-1|few
CSGSGGAEDTQYF
TGCAGCGGGAGCGGGGGGGCCGAAGATACGCAGTATTTT
>TRBJ2-7|-|TRBV4-1|-
CASSQPGDCREQYF
TGCGCCAGCAGCCAACCGGGGGACTGTCGCGAGCAGTACTTC
>TRBJ2-7|TRBD2|TRBV7-3|-
CASSLLAGETLYF
TGTGCCAGCAGCCTTCTAGCGGGGGAGACCCTGTACTTC
>TRBJ2-1|TRBD2|TRBV6-5|few
CASSLGLALYNEQFF
TGTGCCAGCAGTTTGGGACTAGCCCTCTACAATGAGCAGTTCTTC
>TRBJ2-3|-|TRBV12-3/TRBV12-4|few
CASSTVTDTQYF
TGTGCCAGCAGTACTGTCACAGATACGCAGTATTTT
>TRBJ2-4|TRBD1|TRBV6-5|-
CASSPNSGQGQNIQYF
TGTGCCAGCAGCCCAAACTCGGGACAGGGGCAAAACATTCAGTACTTC
>TRBJ2-1|TRBD2|TRBV15|few
CATSVRLAGVLSYNEQFF
TGTGCCACCAGCGTACGACTAGCGGGGGTGTTATCCTACAATGAGCAGTTCTTC
>TRBJ1-2|-|TRBV5-1|few
CASTNRDADGYTF
TGCGCCAGCACCAACCGGGACGCGGATGGCTACACCTTC
>TRBJ1-1|-|TRBV20-1|-
CSAETPGSLITEAFF
TGCAGTGCAGAGACCCCAGGTTCCCTGATCACTGAAGCTTTCTTT
>TRBJ1-5|-|TRBV2|-
CASSGDGSRPQHF
TGTGCCAGCAGTGGGGACGGGTCAAGGCCCCAGCATTTT
>TRBJ2-1|-|TRBV7-3|few
CASSSTLNSYNEQFF
TGTGCCAGCAGCTCCACGCTGAACTCCTACAATGAGCAGTTCTTC
>TRBJ2-1|TRBD2|TRBV2|few
CASSEWTSGGNGDEQFF
TGTGCCAGCAGTGAATGGACTAGCGGGGGGAACGGCGATGAGCAGTTCTTC
>TRBJ2-1|TRBD2|TRBV2|-
CASTGSGTASGGPNEQFF
TGTGCCAGCACCGGGTCTGGTACTGCTAGCGGGGGGCCTAATGAGCAGTTCTTC
>TRBJ2-5|-|TRBV7-2|few
CASHVGGYQETQYF
TGTGCCAGCCACGTGGGCGGTTACCAAGAGACCCAGTACTTC
>TRBJ2-5|-|TRBV6-6|-
CASSPSGSQETQYF
TGTGCCAGCAGTCCCTCAGGGTCCCAGGAGACCCAGTACTTC
>TRBJ1-1|-|TRBV7-9|few
CASSLKENTEAFF
TGTGCCAGCAGCTTAAAGGAGAACACTGAAGCTTTCTTT
>TRBJ2-7|-|TRBV7-9|-
CASSLGQYQDEQYF
TGTGCCAGCAGCTTGGGGCAGTACCAAGACGAGCAGTACTTC
>TRBJ1-1|-|TRBV9|-
CASSVGAGTGTEAFF
TGTGCCAGCAGCGTAGGGGCGGGGACGGGCACTGAAGCTTTCTTT
>TRBJ1-5|-|TRBV15|-
CATSRDRVQPQHF
TGTGCCACCAGCAGAGACAGGGTTCAGCCCCAGCATTTT
>TRBJ2-1|TRBD2|TRBV7-2|-
CASSLTGLAGNEQFF
TGTGCCAGCAGCTTAACGGGACTAGCGGGGAATGAGCAGTTCTTC
>TRBJ2-4|-|TRBV13|-
CASSLAGNIQYF
TGTGCCAGCAGCTTAGCAGGGAACATTCAGTACTTC
>TRBJ1-2|TRBD1|TRBV5-5|once
CASSLAFGTGDLSNYGYTF
TGTGCCAGCAGCTTGGCCTTCGGGACAGGGGACCTCTCTAACTATGGCTACACCTTC
>TRBJ2-7|TRBD1|TRBV6-6|-
CASAGPQGANEQYF
TGTGCCAGCGCCGGCCCCCAGGGGGCTAACGAGCAGTACTTC
>TRBJ2-7|TRBD1|TRBV20-1|-
CSARDLGGQGPPCEQYF
TGCAGTGCTAGAGATCTGGGGGGACAGGGTCCCCCCTGCGAGCAGTACTTC
>TRBJ1-1|TRBD1|TRBV9|-
CASSAAIQFPGGTEAFF
TGTGCCAGCAGCGCCGCGATTCAATTCCCAGGGGGCACTGAAGCTTTCTTT
>TRBJ2-1|TRBD2|TRBV9|-
CASSFGLAGAYNEQFF
TGTGCCAGCAGCTTCGGACTAGCGGGGGCCTACAATGAGCAGTTCTTC
>TRBJ1-2|TRBD1|TRBV6-5|few
CASTQGTGTDYTF
TGTGCCAGCACCCAGGGGACAGGGACGGACTACACCTTC
>TRBJ2-3|-|TRBV5-1|-
CASSRGGGKADTQYF
TGCGCCAGCAGCCGCGGGGGCGGAAAGGCTGATACGCAGTATTTT
>TRBJ1-2|-|TRBV29-1|-
CSVDSGFGYTF
TGCAGCGTTGACTCTGGATTTGGCTACACCTTC
>TRBJ2-1|-|TRBV7-2|-
CASSLKRGRRQFF
TGTGCCAGCAGCTTAAAAAGGGGCAGACGGCAGTTCTTC
>TRBJ2-1|-|TRBV7-2|few
CASSLDSGHFTYNEQFF
TGTGCCAGCAGCTTAGATTCGGGACACTTCACCTACAATGAGCAGTTCTTC
>TRBJ2-3|TRBD2|TRBV7-2|few
CASSWTSGGRLTDTQYF
TGTGCCAGCAGCTGGACTAGCGGGGGCCGACTCACAGATACGCAGTATTTT
>TRBJ2-1|-|TRBV10-3|few
CAILGEGNEQFF
TGTGCCATCCTCGGCGAGGGGAATGAGCAGTTCTTC
>TRBJ2-1|TRBD2|TRBV5-1|few
CASSLGAGGMGLAGGPMTRNEQFF
TGCGCCAGCAGCTTGGGGGCCGGAGGTATGGGACTAGCGGGAGGGCCTATGACCCGCAATGAGCAGTTCTTC
>TRBJ2-3|TRBD2|TRBV6-1|-
CASTTWTSGTDTQYF
TGTGCCAGCACGACATGGACTAGCGGCACAGATACGCAGTATTTT
>TRBJ2-1|-|TRBV20-1|few
CSARGPSNEQFF
TGCAGTGCTAGAGGGCCCTCTAATGAGCAGTTCTTC
>TRBJ2-5|-|TRBV7-2|-
CASSLGQRAYQETQYF
TGTGCCAGCAGCTTAGGCCAGCGGGCGTACCAAGAGACCCAGTACTTC
>TRBJ2-7|-|TRBV6-5|-
CASSYSGASGSYEQYF
TGTGCCAGCAGTTACTCGGGCGCTAGTGGATCCTACGAGCAGTACTTC
>TRBJ2-1|-|TRBV20-1|-
CSARDEPYNEQFF
TGCAGTGCTAGAGATGAACCGTACAATGAGCAGTTCTTC
>TRBJ2-7|TRBD1|TRBV29-1|-
CSVGLRDRSRYEQYF
TGCAGCGTTGGGCTTCGGGACAGGTCTCGCTACGAGCAGTACTTC
>TRBJ2-7|-|TRBV5-6|-
CASTVTGYEQYF
TGTGCCAGCACCGTAACAGGGTACGAGCAGTACTTC
>TRBJ2-3|TRBD1|TRBV5-1|-
CASSFRDSRTDMQYF
TGCGCCAGCAGCTTCCGGGACAGCCGCACAGATATGCAGTATTTT
>TRBJ1-2|-|TRBV6-2/TRBV6-3|-
CVSSYLQGTNYGYTF
TGTGTCAGCAGCTACCTGCAGGGGACTAACTATGGCTACACCTTC
>TRBJ2-5|-|TRBV14|-
CASSQEGRTVKTQYF
TGTGCCAGCAGCCAAGAGGGGCGGACGGTGAAGACCCAGTACTTC
>TRBJ1-1|-|TRBV29-1|-
CSASRGINTEAFF
TGCAGCGCTTCAAGGGGGATAAACACTGAAGCTTTCTTT
>TRBJ1-5|-|TRBV7-9|-
CASSPLKGPNQPQHF
TGTGCCAGCAGCCCGCTAAAAGGGCCCAATCAGCCCCAGCATTTT
>TRBJ2-1|-|TRBV6-2/TRBV6-3|-
CAGTVPGTKYNEQFF
TGTGCCGGCACGGTGCCAGGGACGAAGTACAATGAGCAGTTCTTC
>TRBJ2-5|TRBD2|TRBV20-1|-
CSATNLAGVWETQYF
TGCAGTGCCACGAACCTAGCGGGAGTGTGGGAGACCCAGTACTTC
>TRBJ2-1|-|TRBV12-3/TRBV12-4|once
CASSLTGQARNERFF
TGTGCCAGCAGTTTAACCGGGCAAGCGAGAAATGAGCGGTTCTTC
>TRBJ1-1|-|TRBV5-1|-
CASSRTGATEAFF
TGCGCCAGCAGCCGAACTGGCGCCACTGAAGCTTTCTTT
>TRBJ2-3|TRBD2|TRBV6-2/TRBV6-3|few
CASSYPLRSGGPQGPDGTDTQYF
TGTGCCAGCAGTTACCCCTTACGGAGCGGGGGGCCTCAGGGGCCCGATGGCACAGATACGCAGTATTTT